This T cell receptor (beta chain) was identified during a study of T cells after posttransplantation cyclophosphamide. Study results and limitations: Donor CD8+ memory clones often dominated recipient blood repertoires at later times. Tissue-infiltrating T cells from skin or gut overlapped little with blood T cells.

Cyclophosphamide on days +3 and +4 followed busulfan-fludarabine conditioning and a marrow graft. The table came from immunoSEQ multiplex PCR; TCRdb's copy has only in-frame clones and leaves some out. The table includes fewer than 2,000 clones, about 80% detected once. This CDR3 is built from 12 residues. Trimming cost V 5 bases and J 2 bases, with 7 bases left between them. Per the germline V gene, CDR1 is MNHNY and CDR2 is SVGAGI (reference sequence). By proportion, this clone is large (0.1 to 1%). The antigen is not known. This sequence joins TRBV6-6 and TRBJ2-7, with D uncertain. The receptor comes from a male patient aged 30 to 40 who received an allogeneic stem cell transplant from a related donor, was CMV-positive, and had acute GVHD only. Some T cells may be transferred from the graft donor. This material consisted of PBMCs, taken around 280 days after allogeneic stem cell transplant with posttransplant cyclophosphamide. The CDR3 DNA reads TGTGCCAGCAGTCTTAGCCCCTACGAGCAGTACTTC. Its protein is CASSLSPYEQYF.